This entry concerns a single T cell receptor (beta chain). The data stem from a study of shared clonotypes between healthy human individuals. The germline CDR1 and CDR2 sequences are MNHNS and SASEGT. This CDR3 has 14 amino acids. V shed 2 bases and J shed 4 bases, with 9 bases lying between them. Here immunoSEQ multiplex PCR was the method, and the copy in TCRdb shows in-frame clones only, minus some. The table has 2.3 million or so clones, roughly 93% seen once; the top ten hold under 0.45%. This chain uses TRBV6-1 with TRBJ1-3; D gene unclear. The TCR originated in a young man in good health. Some clones in this sample may be carry-over from other donors' samples. The sequencing sample was made of naive CD4+ T cells from PBMCs. Subset: CD45RA+ positively selected. This CDR3 reads CASSERGGGNTIYF. In DNA form, the CDR3 reads TGTGCCAGCAGTGAACGGGGTGGCGGAAACACCATATATTTT.